This T cell receptor (beta chain) was captured by sequencing in a study of blood T cell repertoires in COVID-19. Study at large: COVID-19 samples from acute and convalescent phases originated in the United States, Italy and Spain.

Seattle participants joined during active infection and were tracked over time. CDR1 is SGDLS and CDR2 is YYNGEE in the germline V gene. The CDR3 sequence is 16 residues long. V gave up 3 bases and J gave up 0 bases, with 13 bases separating them. This clone was picked up one time. Per the original methods: Amplifying reference gene primers gave estimates of nucleated cell counts. TCRdb's copy holds only in-frame clones and misses some; the assay was immunoSEQ multiplex PCR. The V and J calls and clone size come from that table; D and trimming were worked out from the DNA. This sample has around 230,000 clones, with 85% found just once.

This clonotype originated in a man aged 45-65 years with COVID-19, enrolled during active disease. This sequence joins TRBV9 and TRBJ2-4, with D maybe TRBD1 (6 bases). Material: peripheral blood. The CDR3 DNA reads as TGTGCCAGCAGCGAACAGGGACACGCAGCCAAAAACATTCAGTACTTC. It translates to CASSEQGHAAKNIQYF.